This TCR beta chain appears in the sequencing data of a study of cytomegalovirus exposure and HLA in healthy donors. Study-level points and caveats: Immune exposure was documented only through CMV serostatus. Being indistinguishable, some V segments were excluded, TRBV6-2 and TRBV6-3 among them. Specific recognition of CMV antigens was confirmed in vitro for three chains (all CMV-associated).

In the case of this clone: Its specificity is not known.

The PCR had 60 Vbeta and 13 Jbeta primers. Authors' processing steps: Among the unique TCR beta chains that a later analysis counted, 80 million to 100 million in all, 9.5 million to 11 million were shared. Method: immunoSEQ multiplex PCR; TCRdb's copy keeps in-frame clones and lacks some. The V and J calls and the clone size are those of that table, but D and trimming were determined from the DNA. The sample shows 85,000 to 90,000 clones, less than 85% of them seen only once. The germline V gene encodes CDR1 SGHAT and CDR2 FQNNGV. The CDR3 is 13 amino acids. Trimming took 1 base from V and 5 from J, leaving 8 bases between them.

The sequenced sample consisted of PBMCs. This rearrangement joins TRBV11-2 to TRBJ1-2, with no clear D. The clonotype comes from a man in his forties in good health and CMV-seropositive. The CDR3 protein is CASSLVSVYGYTF. The CDR3 DNA reads as TGTGCCAGCAGCTTAGTGTCAGTTTATGGCTACACCTTC.